This T cell receptor (beta chain) was sequenced for a study of CD8+CD57+ T cells in acquired aplastic anemia. Study information: When averaged, DNA from sorted CD4+ and CD8+ cells came to around 3.4 ug.

Genomic DNA, the template, was used for profiling of the TCR beta VDJ and CDR3. One entry per CDR3 protein results from TCRdb running MiXCR on the reads. The sample contains around 200,000 distinct CDR3 sequences, roughly three fifths of which appear only once. Worth noting for this clonotype: Its specificity is unknown.

The CDR3 sequence is 17 residues long. Germline V gene sequence: CDR1 SGHVS, CDR2 FQNEAQ. V trimming: 3 bases; J trimming: 8 bases; junction bases outside the gene matches: 12. An expansion of CD8+CD57+ cells by flow cytometry had been shown in patients chosen for sequencing. The patients, all of them, had severe acquired aplastic anemia. Broader study findings: It was found that almost 30 CD8+ CDR3 sequences were shared between patients and controls. In CD8+ cells, Simpson's diversity showed no significant difference between patients and controls.

The rearrangement uses TRBV7-8 and TRBJ2-1, with TRBD2 matching over 11 bases. Sequencing used sorted CD4+, CD8+, or CD8+CD57+ T cells (not recorded which) from PBMCs. The TCR was taken from a human donor with aplastic anemia. CDR3 loop: CASSFQGTSGGVDEQFF. CDR3 DNA: TGTGCCAGCAGCTTTCAAGGGACTAGCGGTGGGGTCGATGAGCAGTTCTTC.